This TCR beta chain was identified during a study of regulatory T cells in long-lasting Graves disease. The time point is: persistent/refractory GD, antithyroid drugs over 5 years with positive TRAb. Construction of the TCR library relied on RNA isolated from PBMCs. This clonotype was seen more than once but under ten times. The CDR3 runs to 14 residues. CDR1 is LGHDT and CDR2 is YNNKEL in the germline V gene (reference sequence). V was clipped by 1 base and J by 6 bases, with 9 bases between them. Through Arm-PCR of CDR3 regions and iRepertoire HTBI primers, TCR beta libraries were built. TCRdb processed the multiplex PCR reads anew with MiXCR; each CDR3 protein has one entry. The repertoire has around 430,000 distinct CDR3 sequences, 22% of them found once; the top ten carry under 15%.

The starting material was peripheral blood mononuclear cells (PBMCs), obtained when the disease was refractory, from a patient treated with antithyroid drugs. The chain couples TRBV3-1 to TRBJ2-2, with D possibly called TRBD1 or TRBD2 (5 bases each). The clonotype comes from a female donor with Graves disease. CDR3: CASSQVRGPGELFF. Written as DNA, the CDR3 is TGTGCCAGCAGCCAAGTCCGGGGACCCGGGGAGCTGTTTTTT.